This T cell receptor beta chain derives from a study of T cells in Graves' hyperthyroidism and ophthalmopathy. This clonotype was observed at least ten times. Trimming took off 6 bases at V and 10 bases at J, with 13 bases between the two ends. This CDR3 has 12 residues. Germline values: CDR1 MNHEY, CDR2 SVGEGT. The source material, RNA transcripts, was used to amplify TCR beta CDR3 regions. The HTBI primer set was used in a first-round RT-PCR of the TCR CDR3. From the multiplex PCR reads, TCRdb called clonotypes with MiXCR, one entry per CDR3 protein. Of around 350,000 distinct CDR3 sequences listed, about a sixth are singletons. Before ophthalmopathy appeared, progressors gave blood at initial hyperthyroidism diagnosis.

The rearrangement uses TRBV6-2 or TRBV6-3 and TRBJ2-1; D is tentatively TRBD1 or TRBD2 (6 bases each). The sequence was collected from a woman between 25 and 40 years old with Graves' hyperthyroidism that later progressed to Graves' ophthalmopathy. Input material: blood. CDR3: CASREEGGEQFF. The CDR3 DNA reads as TGTGCCAGCAGGGAGGAGGGGGGCGAGCAGTTCTTC.